This entry describes one T cell receptor (beta chain). What it recognizes is unknown. From germline, CDR1 is LGHDT and CDR2 YNNKEL (reference sequence). This CDR3 spans 16 amino acids. The V gene end was trimmed by 4 bases and the J gene end by 4 bases; junction bases not matched to a gene: 7. These data are taken from a study of T cell repertoires in cytomegalovirus infection. The overall study: Selected CMV epitopes included recently identified HLA-C-restricted ones as well as well-studied HLA-B-restricted ones.

Via MiXCR, TCRdb re-called the reads, giving one row per CDR3 protein. The data show about 900,000 distinct CDR3 sequences, 31% seen once. The chain has TRBV3-1 and TRBJ2-2, with TRBD1 matching 9 bases. This sample comprised cultured CD8+ T cells from PBMCs, obtained from culture after CMV antigen stimulation. The origin of this receptor is a human donor in good health (CMV status not recorded). Some clones in this sample may be carry-over from other donors' samples. DNA for the CDR3: TGTGCCAGCAGCCCACCACAGGGGGCAATCACCGGGGAGCTGTTTTTT. Translated, it gives CASSPPQGAITGELFF. Full variable domain (rest looked up from reference TRBV3-1 and TRBJ2-2): DTAVSQTPKYLVTQMGNDKSIKCEQNLGHDTMYWYKQDSKKFLKIMFSYNNKELIINETVPNRFSPKSPDKAHLNLHINSLELGDSAVYFCASSPPQGAITGELFFGEGSRLTVL.